This TCR beta chain was retrieved from a study of OX40 agonist ivuxolimab in advanced cancers. V was pared by 3 bases and J by 2 bases, with 8 bases of the junction left unmatched. This CDR3 has 17 amino acids. CDR1 is LNHNV and CDR2 is YYDKDF in the germline V gene (reference sequence). Clones were read by immunoSEQ multiplex PCR, and TCRdb kept only the in-frame ones, dropping some. Of about 70,000 clones listed, 80% to 90% are singletons. The rearrangement uses TRBV15 and TRBJ1-2; 11 positions agree with TRBD1. The material sequenced was CD4+ or CD8+ T cells sorted from blood, taken in a trial of the OX40 agonist ivuxolimab. The TCR was taken from an adult with an advanced solid tumor such as melanoma, head and neck, liver or kidney cancer. CDR3 amino acids: CATSRDRGRISNYGYTF. The CDR3 nucleotides are TGTGCCACCAGCAGGGACAGGGGGCGGATTTCGAACTATGGCTACACCTTC.